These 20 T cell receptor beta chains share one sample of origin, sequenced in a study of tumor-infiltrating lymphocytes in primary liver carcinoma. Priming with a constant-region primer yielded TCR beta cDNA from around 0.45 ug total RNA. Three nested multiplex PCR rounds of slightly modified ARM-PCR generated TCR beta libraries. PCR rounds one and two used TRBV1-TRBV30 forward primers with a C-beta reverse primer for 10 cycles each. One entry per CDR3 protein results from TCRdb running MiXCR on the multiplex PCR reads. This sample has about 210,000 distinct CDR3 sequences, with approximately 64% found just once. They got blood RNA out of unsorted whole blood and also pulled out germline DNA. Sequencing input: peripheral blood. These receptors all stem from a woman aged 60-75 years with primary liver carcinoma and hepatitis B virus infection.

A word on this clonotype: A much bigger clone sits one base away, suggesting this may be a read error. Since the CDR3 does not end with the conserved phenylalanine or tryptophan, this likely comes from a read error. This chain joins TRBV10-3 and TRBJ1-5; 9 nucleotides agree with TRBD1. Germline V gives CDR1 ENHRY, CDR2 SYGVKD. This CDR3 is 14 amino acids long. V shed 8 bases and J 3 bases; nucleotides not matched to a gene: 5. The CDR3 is CAIGTGSDNQPQHL. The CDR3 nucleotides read TGTGCCATCGGGACAGGGAGCGACAATCAGCCCCAGCATTTA.

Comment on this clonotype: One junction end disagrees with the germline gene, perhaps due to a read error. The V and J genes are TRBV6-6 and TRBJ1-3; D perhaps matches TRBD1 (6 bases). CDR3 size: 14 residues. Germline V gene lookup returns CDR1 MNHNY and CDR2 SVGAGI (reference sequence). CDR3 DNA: TGTGTCAGCAGTTCCGGTGGACAGAGAAACACCATATATTTT. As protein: CVSSSGGQRNTIYF.

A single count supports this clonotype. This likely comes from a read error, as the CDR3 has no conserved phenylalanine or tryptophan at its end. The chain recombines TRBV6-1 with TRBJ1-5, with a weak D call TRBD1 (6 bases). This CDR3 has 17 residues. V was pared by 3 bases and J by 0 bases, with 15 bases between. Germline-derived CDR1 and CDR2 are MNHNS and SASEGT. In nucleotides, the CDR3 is TGTGCCAGCAGTGACAGTTTGGGACACTTTAGCAATCAGCCCCAGCATTAT. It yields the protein CASSDSLGHFSNQPQHY.

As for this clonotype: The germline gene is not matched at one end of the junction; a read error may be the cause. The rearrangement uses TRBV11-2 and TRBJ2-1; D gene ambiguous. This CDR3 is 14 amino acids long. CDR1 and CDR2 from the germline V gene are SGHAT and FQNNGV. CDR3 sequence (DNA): TGTGTCAGCAGCTTATATACCTCCTACAATGAGCAGTTCTTC. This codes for CVSSLYTSYNEQFF.

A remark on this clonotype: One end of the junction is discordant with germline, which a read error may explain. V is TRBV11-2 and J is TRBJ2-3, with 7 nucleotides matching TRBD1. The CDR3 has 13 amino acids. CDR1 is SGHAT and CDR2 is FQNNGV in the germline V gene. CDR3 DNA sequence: TGCGTCATCAACTTAGACAGGGCAGATACGCAGTATTTT. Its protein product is CVINLDRADTQYF.

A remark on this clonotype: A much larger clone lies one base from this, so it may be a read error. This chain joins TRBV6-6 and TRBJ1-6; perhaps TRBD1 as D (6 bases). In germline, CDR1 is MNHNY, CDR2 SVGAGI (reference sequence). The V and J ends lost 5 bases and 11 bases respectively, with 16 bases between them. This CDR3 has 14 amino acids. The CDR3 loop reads CASSPRGSDTPLHF. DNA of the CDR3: TGTGCCAGCAGTCCCAGGGGTTCTGATACACCCCTCCACTTT.

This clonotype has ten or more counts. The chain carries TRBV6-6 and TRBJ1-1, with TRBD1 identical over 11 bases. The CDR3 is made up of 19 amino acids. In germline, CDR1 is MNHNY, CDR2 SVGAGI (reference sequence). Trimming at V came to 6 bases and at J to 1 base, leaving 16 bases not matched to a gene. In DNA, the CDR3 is TGTGCCAGCAGACAATCTAGAGGGACAGGGGGAAATTCGAACACTGAAGCTTTCTTT. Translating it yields CASRQSRGTGGNSNTEAFF.

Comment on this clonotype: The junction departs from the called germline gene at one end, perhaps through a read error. This CDR3 reads CGVEGARGADTQYF. In DNA form, the CDR3 reads TGCGGCGTTGAAGGGGCCAGGGGAGCAGATACGCAGTATTTT. This chain joins TRBV29-1 and TRBJ2-3; D is perhaps TRBD1 (6 bases). CDR1 is SQVTM, CDR2 ANQGSEA, per germline. The CDR3 is 14 residues long.

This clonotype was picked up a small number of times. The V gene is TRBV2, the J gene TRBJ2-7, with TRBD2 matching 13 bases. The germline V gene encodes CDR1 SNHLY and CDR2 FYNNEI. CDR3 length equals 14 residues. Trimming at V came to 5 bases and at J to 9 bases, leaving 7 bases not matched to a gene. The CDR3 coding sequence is TGTGCCAGCAGTTCCGGGACTAGCGGGAAGGGGCAGTACTTC. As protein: CASSSGTSGKGQYF. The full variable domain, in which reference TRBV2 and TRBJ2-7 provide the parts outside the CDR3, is EPEVTQTPSHQVTQMGQEVILRCVPISNHLYFYWYRQILGQKVEFLVSFYNNEISEKSEIFDDQFSVERPDGSNFTLKIRSTKLEDSAMYFCASSSGTSGKGQYFGPGTRLTVT.

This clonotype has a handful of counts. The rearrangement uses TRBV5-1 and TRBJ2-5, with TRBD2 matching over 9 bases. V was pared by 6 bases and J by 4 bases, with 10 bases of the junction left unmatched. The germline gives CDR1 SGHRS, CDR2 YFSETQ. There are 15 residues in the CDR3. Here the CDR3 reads CASNSGRGDGETQYF. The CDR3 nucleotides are TGCGCCAGCAATAGCGGGAGAGGGGACGGAGAGACCCAGTACTTC.

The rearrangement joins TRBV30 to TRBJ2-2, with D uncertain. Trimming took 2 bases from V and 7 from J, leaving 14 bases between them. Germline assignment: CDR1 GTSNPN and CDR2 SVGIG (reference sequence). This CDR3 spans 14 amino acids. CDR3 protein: CAWSLWSANGELFF. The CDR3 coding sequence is TGTGCCTGGAGTTTATGGTCGGCCAACGGGGAGCTGTTTTTT.

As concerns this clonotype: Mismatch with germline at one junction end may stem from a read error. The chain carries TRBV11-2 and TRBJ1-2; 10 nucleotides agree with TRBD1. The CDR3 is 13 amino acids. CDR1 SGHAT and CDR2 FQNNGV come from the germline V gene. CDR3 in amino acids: CVSNRQGASGYTF. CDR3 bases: TGTGTCAGCAACAGACAGGGGGCAAGTGGCTACACCTTC.

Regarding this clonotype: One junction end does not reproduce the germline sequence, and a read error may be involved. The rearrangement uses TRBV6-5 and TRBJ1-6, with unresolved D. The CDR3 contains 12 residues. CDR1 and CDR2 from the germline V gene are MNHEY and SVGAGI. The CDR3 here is CASSYFDSLLHF. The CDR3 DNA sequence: TGTGCCAGCAGTTACTTTGATTCACTCCTCCACTTT.

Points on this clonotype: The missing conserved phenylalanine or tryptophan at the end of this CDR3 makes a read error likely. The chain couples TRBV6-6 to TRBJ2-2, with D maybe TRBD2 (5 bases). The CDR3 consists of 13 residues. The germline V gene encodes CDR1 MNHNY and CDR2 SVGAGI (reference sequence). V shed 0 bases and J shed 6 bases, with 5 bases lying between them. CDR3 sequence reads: CASSYSRAGELFL. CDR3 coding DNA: TGTGCCAGCAGTTACTCGAGGGCCGGGGAGCTGTTTCTT.

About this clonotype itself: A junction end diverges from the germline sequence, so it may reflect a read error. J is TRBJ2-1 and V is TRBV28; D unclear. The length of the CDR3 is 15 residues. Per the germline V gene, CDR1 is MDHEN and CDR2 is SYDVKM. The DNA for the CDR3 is TGTGCTAGCAGATTATGGGGTTCACAGAAGGGTGAGCAGTTCTTC. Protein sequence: CASRLWGSQKGEQFF.

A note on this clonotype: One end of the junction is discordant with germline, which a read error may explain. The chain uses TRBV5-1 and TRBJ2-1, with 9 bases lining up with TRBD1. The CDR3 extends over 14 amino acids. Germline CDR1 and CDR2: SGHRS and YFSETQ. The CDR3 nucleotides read TGCGCCAGCAGCTTGGGGGACAGGGTCAGTGAGCAGTTATTC. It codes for CASSLGDRVSEQLF. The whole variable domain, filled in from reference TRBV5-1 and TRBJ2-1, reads KAGVTQTPRYLIKTRGQQVTLSCSPISGHRSVSWYQQTPGQGLQFLFEYFSETQRNKGNFPGRFSGRQFSNSRSEMNVSTLELGDSALYLCASSLGDRVSEQLFGPGTRLTVL.

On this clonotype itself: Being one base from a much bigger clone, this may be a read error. The CDR3 region has the DNA TGTGCTAGTGCCCCATCGGGGCGAGACACTGAAGCTCTCTTT. Its translation is CASAPSGRDTEALF. The chain carries TRBV12-5 and TRBJ1-1, with TRBD1 as a possible D gene (5 bases). The germline V gene encodes CDR1 LGHNT and CDR2 FRNRAP. There are 14 residues in the CDR3. Looking up the rest from reference TRBV12-5 and TRBJ1-1 gives the full variable domain: DARVTQTPRHKVTEMGQEVTMRCQPILGHNTVFWYRQTMMQGLELLAYFRNRAPLDDSGMPKDRFSAEMPDATLATLKIQPSEPRDSAVYFCASAPSGRDTEALFGQGTRLTVV.

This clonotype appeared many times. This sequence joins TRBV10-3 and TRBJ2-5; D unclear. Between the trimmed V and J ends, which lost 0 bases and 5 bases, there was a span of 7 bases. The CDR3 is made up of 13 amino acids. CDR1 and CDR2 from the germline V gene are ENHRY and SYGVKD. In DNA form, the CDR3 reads TGTGCCATCAGTGAGTCGAGTGGGGAGACCCAGTACTTC. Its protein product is CAISESSGETQYF.

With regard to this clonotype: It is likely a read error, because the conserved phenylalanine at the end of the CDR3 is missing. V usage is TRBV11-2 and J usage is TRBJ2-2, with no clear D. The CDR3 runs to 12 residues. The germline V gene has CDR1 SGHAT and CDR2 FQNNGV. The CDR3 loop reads CACSSWGGELFS. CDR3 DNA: TGTGCCTGCAGCTCCTGGGGCGGGGAGCTGTTTTCT.

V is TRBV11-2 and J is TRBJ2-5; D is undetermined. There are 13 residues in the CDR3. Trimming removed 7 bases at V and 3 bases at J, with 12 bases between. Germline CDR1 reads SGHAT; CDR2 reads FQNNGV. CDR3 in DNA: TGTGCCAGCAACTCCCACCCCGAAGAGACCCAGTACTTC. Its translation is CASNSHPEETQYF.